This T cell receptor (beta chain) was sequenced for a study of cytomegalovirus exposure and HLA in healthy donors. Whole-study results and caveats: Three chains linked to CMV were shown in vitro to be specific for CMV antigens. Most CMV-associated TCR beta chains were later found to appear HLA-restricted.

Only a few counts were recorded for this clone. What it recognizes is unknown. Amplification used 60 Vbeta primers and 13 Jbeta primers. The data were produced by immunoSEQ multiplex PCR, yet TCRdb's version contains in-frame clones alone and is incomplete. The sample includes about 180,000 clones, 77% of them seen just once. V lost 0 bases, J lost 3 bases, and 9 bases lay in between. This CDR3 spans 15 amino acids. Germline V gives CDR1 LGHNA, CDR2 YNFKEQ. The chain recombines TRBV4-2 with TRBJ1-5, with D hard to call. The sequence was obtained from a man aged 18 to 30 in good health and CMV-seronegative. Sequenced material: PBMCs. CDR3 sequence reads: CASSQERSSNQPQHF. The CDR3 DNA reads TGTGCCAGCAGCCAAGAACGAAGCTCCAATCAGCCCCAGCATTTT.